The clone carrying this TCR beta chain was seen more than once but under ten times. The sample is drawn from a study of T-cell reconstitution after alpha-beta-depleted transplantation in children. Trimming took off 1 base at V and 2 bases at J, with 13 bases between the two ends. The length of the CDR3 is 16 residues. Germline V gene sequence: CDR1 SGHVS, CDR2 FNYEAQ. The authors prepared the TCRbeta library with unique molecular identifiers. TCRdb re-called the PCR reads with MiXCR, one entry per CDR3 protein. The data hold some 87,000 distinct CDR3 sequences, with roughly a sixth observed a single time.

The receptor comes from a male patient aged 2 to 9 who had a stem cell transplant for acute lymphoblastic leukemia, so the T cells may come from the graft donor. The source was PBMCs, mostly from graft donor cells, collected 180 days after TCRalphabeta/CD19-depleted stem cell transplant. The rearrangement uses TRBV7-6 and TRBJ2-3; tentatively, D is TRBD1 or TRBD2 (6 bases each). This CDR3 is CASSLGGWGATDTQYF. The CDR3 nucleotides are TGTGCCAGCAGCTTAGGAGGGTGGGGGGCCACAGATACGCAGTATTTT.